This TCR beta chain appears in the sequencing data of a study of somatic mutations in cytotoxic T cells in rheumatoid arthritis. Regarding the study as a whole: For about an eighth of the 65 patients, a single CD8+ clone accounted for more than 20% of CD8+ cells. It was found that CD8+ T-cell clonality in rheumatoid arthritis patients did not differ significantly from that in age-matched healthy controls.

Women made up around 50% of the healthy controls, who were blood donors with a median age of approximately 60 years (range about 21-80). After CD4+ and CD8+ cells were isolated by positive magnetic bead selection, their purity was checked by flow cytometry. Of note for this clone: Its antigen is undetermined.

V was pared by 1 base and J by 5 bases, with 4 bases of the junction left unmatched. There are 15 residues in the CDR3. Per germline, CDR1 SNHLY and CDR2 FYNNEI. The protocol was immunoSEQ multiplex PCR, while the TCRdb copy is restricted to in-frame clones and leaves out a portion. The table lists 12,000 or so clones, less than 90% of them singletons, with more than 13% in the top ten. The receptor comes from an older woman in good health. V and J are TRBV2 and TRBJ1-2; TRBD1 aligns across 10 bases. The specimen sequenced was CD8+ T cells sorted from blood. CDR3 region: CASSEVGTGVYGYTF. The CDR3 DNA sequence: TGTGCCAGCAGTGAAGTAGGGACAGGGGTATATGGCTACACCTTC.